This TCR beta chain was recorded in a study of OX40 agonist ivuxolimab in advanced cancers. Study in general: It was permissible to have had prior anti-PD-1, anti-PD-L1 or anti-CTLA-4 therapy, and approximately 38% had some. Notes on the study in general: In CD8+ T cells, expanded clones were on average more numerous than in CD4+.

A word on this clone: Its specificity is unknown.

This table comes from immunoSEQ multiplex PCR, and its TCRdb copy is limited to in-frame clones, with some not included. The profile shows tens of thousands of clones, roughly 90% of them singletons. CDR3 length: 15 residues. In germline, CDR1 is MDHEN, CDR2 SYDVKM. J lost 2 bases, V lost 5 bases, and 6 bases had no gene match. The sequence came from an adult with an advanced solid tumor such as melanoma, head and neck, liver or kidney cancer. The rearrangement joins TRBV28 to TRBJ2-7; 10 nucleotides align to TRBD1. Sequences were derived from CD4+ or CD8+ T cells sorted from blood, sampled in a trial of the OX40 agonist ivuxolimab. The CDR3 region is CASSDRDRGPYEQYF. DNA for the CDR3: TGTGCCAGCAGTGACCGGGACAGGGGTCCCTACGAGCAGTACTTC.